A single sample is the source of the 15 T cell receptor beta chains below, sequenced in a study of blood T cell repertoires in COVID-19. Measured with immunoSEQ multiplex PCR; TCRdb has only the in-frame clones, and not every one. This sample has about 150,000 clones, with over 60% found just once. The sample was peripheral blood. The receptors stem from an elderly man with acute or convalescent COVID-19.

This rearrangement joins TRBV6-5 to TRBJ2-7; 7 nucleotides line up with TRBD2. This CDR3 has 15 residues. J gave up 2 bases and V 8 bases, and 12 bases lay outside the gene matches. Germline-derived CDR1 and CDR2 are MNHEY and SVGAGI. The CDR3 protein is CASLGTWEGTYEQYF. The DNA for the CDR3 is TGTGCCAGCCTGGGAACCTGGGAGGGTACCTACGAGCAGTACTTC.

This sequence joins TRBV29-1 and TRBJ2-7; tentative D call: TRBD2 (5 bases). CDR3 size: 13 residues. Germline-derived CDR1 and CDR2 are SQVTM and ANQGSEA. Between the trimmed V and J ends, which lost 2 bases and 1 base, there was a span of 9 bases. DNA for the CDR3: TGCAGCGTTGAACACCCGGGGTCCTACGAGCAGTACTTC. Amino acids: CSVEHPGSYEQYF.

V usage is TRBV5-4 and J usage is TRBJ1-6; a possible D gene is TRBD1 (6 bases). This CDR3 region has 12 residues. The germline V gene encodes CDR1 SGHNT and CDR2 YYREEE (reference sequence). Trimming removed 7 bases from V and 7 bases from J, with 9 bases in between. CDR3 bases: TGTGCCAGCGGAGGACAGAATTCACCCCTCCACTTT. This sequence encodes CASGGQNSPLHF.

In its sample, this clone was seen once. The V call is TRBV5-6, the J call TRBJ2-3; D is unclear. Per the germline V gene, CDR1 is SGHDT and CDR2 is YYEEEE. The CDR3 is 12 residues long. Trimming left V 5 bases short and J 4 bases short, with 8 bases between. The CDR3 coding sequence is TGTGCCAGCAGTCTTTTCGCAGATACGCAGTATTTT. Translating it yields CASSLFADTQYF.

The gene calls are TRBV7-9 and TRBJ1-1; 9 nucleotides agree with TRBD1. Germline loops: CDR1 SEHNR, CDR2 FQNEAQ (reference sequence). CDR3 length: 12 residues. The V gene end was trimmed by 4 bases and the J gene end by 11 bases; junction bases not matched to a gene: 5. The CDR3 loop reads CASSSRDRAAFF. The CDR3 DNA sequence: TGTGCCAGCAGCTCGAGGGACAGGGCCGCTTTCTTT.

This rearrangement joins TRBV5-8 to TRBJ2-2, with 10 nucleotides matching TRBD1. Germline assignment: CDR1 SGHTS and CDR2 YDEGEE. After removal of 0 bases from V and 4 bases from J, the junction contained 6 bases not matched to a gene. The CDR3 length is 17 residues. The CDR3 coding sequence is TGTGCCAGCAGCTTGGTATCGGGACAGGGGTCCACCGGGGAGCTGTTTTTT. Its translation: CASSLVSGQGSTGELFF.

This clone was seen just once. The CDR3 is CASSMGQPGNTIYF. CDR3 nucleotides: TGTGCCAGCAGCATGGGACAGCCTGGAAACACCATATATTTT. J is TRBJ1-3 and V is TRBV7-2, with 7 bases lining up with TRBD1. With V trimmed by 5 bases and J by 2 bases, 3 bases remained unmatched. Germline-derived CDR1 and CDR2 are SGHTA and FQGNSA. This CDR3 comprises 14 residues.

The gene calls are TRBV5-4 and TRBJ2-5; D might be TRBD2 (6 bases). The V gene lost 4 bases and the J gene lost 5 bases, with 24 bases spanning the gap. The CDR3 runs 17 residues. The germline gives CDR1 SGHNT, CDR2 YYREEE (reference sequence). The CDR3 region has the DNA TGTGCCAGCAGCCCCTCGGGCGGGGAGAGGCCCCGGGAGACCCAGTACTTC. Its protein product is CASSPSGGERPRETQYF.

In its sample, this clone was seen once. The rearrangement uses TRBV5-1 and TRBJ2-1; tentative D call: TRBD2 (5 bases). Germline CDR1 reads SGHRS; CDR2 reads YFSETQ. Trimming shortened V by 4 bases and J by 9 bases, and 17 bases separated the two germline ends. CDR3 length: 14 amino acids. In DNA, the CDR3 is TGCGCCAGCAGCCCCTCCTCCGACTATGGTGAGCAGTTCTTC. It encodes CASSPSSDYGEQFF.

This clone was seen a few times. V gene TRBV18 combines with J gene TRBJ2-1; 7 nucleotides line up with TRBD1. Trimming removed 1 base from V and 10 bases from J; junction bases left unmatched: 10. This CDR3 spans 15 amino acids. Germline CDR1 and CDR2: KGHSH and LQKENI. The CDR3 coding sequence is TGTGCCAGCTCACCACGACAGGGAGCCGCGGGCGAGCAGTTCTTC. The encoded protein is CASSPRQGAAGEQFF. Variable domain in full (rest from reference TRBV18 and TRBJ2-1): NAGVMQNPRHLVRRRGQEARLRCSPMKGHSHVYWYRQLPEEGLKFMVYLQKENIIDESGMPKERFSAEFPKEGPSILRIQQVVRGDSAAYFCASSPRQGAAGEQFFGPGTRLTVL.

J is TRBJ1-2 and V is TRBV11-1; 11 bases fit TRBD1. Germline values: CDR1 SGHAT, CDR2 FQDESV (reference sequence). J lost 5 bases, V lost 3 bases, and 5 bases had no gene match. CDR3 length equals 15 residues. As DNA, the CDR3 is TGTGCCAGCAGCTTGTGGACAGGGGGCACTTATGGCTACACCTTC. It yields the protein CASSLWTGGTYGYTF.

The rearrangement joins TRBV6-5 to TRBJ1-5, with D tentatively TRBD1 (6 bases). Germline V gene data show CDR1 as MNHEY and CDR2 as SVGAGI. The CDR3 totals 13 residues. The V gene lost 10 bases and the J gene lost 0 bases, with 10 bases spanning the gap. The CDR3 reads CATGQYSNQPQHF. Here the CDR3 DNA reads TGTGCCACCGGACAGTATAGCAATCAGCCCCAGCATTTT.

V usage is TRBV12-3 or TRBV12-4 and J usage is TRBJ2-1; 8 positions agree with TRBD2. The CDR3 length is 13 residues. V shed 7 bases and J 9 bases; nucleotides not matched to a gene: 8. The CDR3 sequence is CASILTSATEQFF. In DNA, the CDR3 is TGTGCCAGCATCCTGACTAGCGCGACTGAGCAGTTCTTC.

This chain links TRBV7-8 with TRBJ1-2; weak D call: TRBD1 (5 bases). The V end was cut by 1 base, the J end by 3 bases, with 9 bases between. CDR1 SGHVS and CDR2 FQNEAQ come from the germline V gene. The CDR3 totals 14 residues. DNA of the CDR3: TGTGCCAGCAGCTTAGGTCGGGGGGACTATGGCTACACCTTC. This codes for CASSLGRGDYGYTF.

The chain uses TRBV5-6 and TRBJ1-5, with TRBD1 matching 9 bases. CDR3 size: 14 residues. The J segment lost 6 bases and the V segment lost 1 base, leaving 2 bases of the junction unmatched. The germline CDR1 and CDR2 sequences are SGHDT and YYEEEE. CDR3 in amino acids: CASSLRQGVQPQHF. For the CDR3, the DNA is TGTGCCAGCAGCTTGAGACAGGGGGTTCAGCCCCAGCATTTT.